The present TCR beta chain was sequenced within a study of blood T cell repertoires in COVID-19. Study overall: Both acute and convalescent COVID-19 samples were obtained from the United States, Italy and Spain. Sources were T cells, B-cell-depleted T cells, or PBMCs; the material itself was cDNA or gDNA.

The data were produced by immunoSEQ multiplex PCR, yet TCRdb's version contains in-frame clones alone and is incomplete. The repertoire holds 140,000 to 150,000 clones, with about four fifths as singletons. Trimming removed 7 bases from V and 1 base from J; junction bases left unmatched: 8. Germline values: CDR1 MDHEN, CDR2 SYDVKM. This CDR3 has 15 amino acids. Input material: peripheral blood. The source of this sequence is a man aged 30 to 45 with COVID-19, enrolled during active disease. V is TRBV28 and J is TRBJ2-3, with 7 positions matching TRBD2. CDR3 sequence (DNA): TGTGCCAGCACCGCCCCGGGACTACGCACAGATACGCAGTATTTT. As protein: CASTAPGLRTDTQYF.